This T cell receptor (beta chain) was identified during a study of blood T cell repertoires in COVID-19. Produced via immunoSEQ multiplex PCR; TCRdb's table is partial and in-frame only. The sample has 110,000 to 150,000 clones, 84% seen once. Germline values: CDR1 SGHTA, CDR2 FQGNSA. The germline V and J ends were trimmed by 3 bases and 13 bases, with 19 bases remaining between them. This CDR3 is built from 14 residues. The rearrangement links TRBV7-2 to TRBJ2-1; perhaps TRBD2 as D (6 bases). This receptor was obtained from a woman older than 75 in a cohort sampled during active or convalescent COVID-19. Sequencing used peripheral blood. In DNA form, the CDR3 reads TGTGCCAGCAGCTTGGAGGGGAGGACTGTGGAACAGTTCTTC. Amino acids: CASSLEGRTVEQFF.